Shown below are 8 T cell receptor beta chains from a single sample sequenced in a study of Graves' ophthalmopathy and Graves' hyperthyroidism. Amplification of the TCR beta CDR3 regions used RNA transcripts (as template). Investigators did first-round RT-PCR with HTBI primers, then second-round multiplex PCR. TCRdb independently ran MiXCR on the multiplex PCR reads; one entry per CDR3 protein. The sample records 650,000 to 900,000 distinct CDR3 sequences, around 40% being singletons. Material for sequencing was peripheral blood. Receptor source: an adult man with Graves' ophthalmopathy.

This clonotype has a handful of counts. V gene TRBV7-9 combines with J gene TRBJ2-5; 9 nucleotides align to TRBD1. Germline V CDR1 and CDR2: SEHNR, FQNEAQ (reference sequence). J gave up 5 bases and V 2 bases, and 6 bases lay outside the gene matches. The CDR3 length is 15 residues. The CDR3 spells CASSLSTGGWETQYF. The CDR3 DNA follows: TGTGCCAGCAGCTTAAGTACAGGGGGCTGGGAGACCCAGTACTTC.

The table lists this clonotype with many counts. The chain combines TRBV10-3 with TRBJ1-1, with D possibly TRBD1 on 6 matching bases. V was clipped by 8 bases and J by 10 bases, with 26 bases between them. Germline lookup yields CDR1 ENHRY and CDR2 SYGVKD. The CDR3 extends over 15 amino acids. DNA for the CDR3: TGTGCCATCGGCCGGGGGGGGGGCGCGACCCTTTCAGCTTTCTTT. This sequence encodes CAIGRGGGATLSAFF.

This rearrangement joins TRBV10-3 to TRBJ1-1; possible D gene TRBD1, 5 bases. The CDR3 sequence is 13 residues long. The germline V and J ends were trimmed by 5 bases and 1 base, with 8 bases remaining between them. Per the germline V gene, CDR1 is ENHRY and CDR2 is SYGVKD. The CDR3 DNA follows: TGTGCCATCAGTTCCGGGACGAACACTGAAGCTTTCTTT. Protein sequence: CAISSGTNTEAFF.

CDR3 DNA: TGTGCCAGCAGTGAAGCAGGGTCAGATACGCAGTACTTC. This codes for CASSEAGSDTQYF. The genes are TRBV2 and TRBJ2-7; D ambiguous. CDR1 is SNHLY, CDR2 FYNNEI, per germline. Trimming removed 0 bases at V and 9 bases at J, with 12 bases between. The length of the CDR3 is 13 residues.

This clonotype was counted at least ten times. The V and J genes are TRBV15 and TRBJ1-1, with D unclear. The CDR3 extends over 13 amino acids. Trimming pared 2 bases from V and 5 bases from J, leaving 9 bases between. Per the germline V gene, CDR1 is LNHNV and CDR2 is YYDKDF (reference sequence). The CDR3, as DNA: TGTGCCACCAGCAGACTTATTGAGACTGAAGCTTTCTTT. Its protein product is CATSRLIETEAFF.

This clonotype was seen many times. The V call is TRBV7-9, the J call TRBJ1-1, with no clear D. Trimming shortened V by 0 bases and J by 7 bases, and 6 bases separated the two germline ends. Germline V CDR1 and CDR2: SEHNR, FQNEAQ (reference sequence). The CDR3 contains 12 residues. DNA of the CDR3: TGTGCCAGCAGCTTAGCGCTTCTTGAAGCTTTCTTT. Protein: CASSLALLEAFF.

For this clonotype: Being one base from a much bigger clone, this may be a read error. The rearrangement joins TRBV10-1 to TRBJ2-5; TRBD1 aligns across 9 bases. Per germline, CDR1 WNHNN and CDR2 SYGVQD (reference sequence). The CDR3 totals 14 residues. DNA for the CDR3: TGCGCCGGCAGTTCGGGACAGGGCTTGGAGACCCAGTACTTC. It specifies CAGSSGQGLETQYF.

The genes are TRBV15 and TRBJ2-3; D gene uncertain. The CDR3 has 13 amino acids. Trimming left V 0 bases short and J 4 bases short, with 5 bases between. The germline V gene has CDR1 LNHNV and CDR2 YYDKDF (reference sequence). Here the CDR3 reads CATSRDPSDTQYF. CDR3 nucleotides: TGTGCCACCAGCAGAGATCCCTCAGATACGCAGTATTTT.